The rows below give T cell receptor beta chains drawn from one sample of a study of shared clonotypes between healthy human individuals. TCRdb's table, derived via immunoSEQ multiplex PCR, lists solely in-frame clones and lacks some. The sample holds 110,000 or so clones, under 70% seen once. The sample consisted of memory CD8+ T cells sorted from blood. The origin of the receptors is a woman in her 30s in good health. The CDR3 runs from the conserved cysteine through the conserved F or W. Fields, in order: D gene, clone size, V gene, J gene, CDR3 protein, CDR3 DNA. D genes are given only for firm matches. Only some rows state a clone size, as once, few, many or a class for expanded clones.

>NA|NA|TRBV27|TRBJ1-2
CASSLGSPNYGYTF
TGTGCCAGCAGTTTGGGGTCTCCTAACTATGGCTACACCTTC
>NA|NA|TRBV10-2|TRBJ2-6
CASSKTGGPGANVLTF
TGCGCCAGCAGTAAGACGGGCGGGCCTGGGGCCAACGTCCTGACTTTC
>TRBD2|NA|TRBV4-1|TRBJ2-7
CASSHPLAGVHEQYF
TGCGCCAGCAGCCACCCACTAGCGGGAGTCCACGAGCAGTACTTC
>TRBD1|once|TRBV29-1|TRBJ2-1
CSVENGTGDVNEQFF
TGCAGCGTTGAAAACGGGACAGGGGATGTCAATGAGCAGTTCTTC
>NA|many|TRBV10-1|TRBJ1-1
CASSEPGHRAFF
TGCGCCAGCAGTGAGCCGGGACATAGAGCTTTCTTT
>NA|NA|TRBV28|TRBJ2-2
CASSLLVRWLAGELFF
TGTGCCAGCAGTTTATTGGTCAGGTGGTTGGCCGGGGAGCTGTTTTTT
>NA|NA|TRBV28|TRBJ1-3
CASSLTATVSGNTIYF
TGTGCCAGCAGTTTAACCGCGACAGTCTCTGGAAACACCATATATTTT
>NA|NA|TRBV18|TRBJ1-2
CASSPPFLIYGYTF
TGTGCCAGCTCACCACCGTTCCTCATCTATGGCTACACCTTC
>NA|NA|TRBV2|TRBJ1-1
CASIKMALNTEAFF
TGTGCCAGCATCAAAATGGCTCTGAACACTGAAGCTTTCTTT
>TRBD1|NA|TRBV7-9|TRBJ1-5
CASSPGGTQPQHF
TGTGCCAGCAGCCCAGGGGGCACTCAGCCCCAGCATTTT
>TRBD2|few|TRBV6-5|TRBJ2-7
CASSYGRDYYEQYF
TGTGCCAGCAGTTACGGCAGGGACTACTACGAGCAGTACTTC
>NA|NA|TRBV18|TRBJ1-1
CASSPTDLNTEAFF
TGTGCCAGCTCACCAACAGATTTGAACACTGAAGCTTTCTTT
>NA|NA|TRBV19|TRBJ2-7
CASSIPGYEQYF
TGTGCCAGTAGTATCCCTGGGTACGAGCAGTACTTC
>TRBD2|NA|TRBV5-4|TRBJ2-3
CASSPRTSGREGTDTQYF
TGTGCCAGCAGCCCTCGGACTAGCGGGAGGGAGGGGACAGATACGCAGTATTTT
>NA|NA|TRBV19|TRBJ1-1
CASSILPGASSRTEAFF
TGTGCCAGTAGTATCTTGCCAGGGGCGAGTTCGAGAACTGAAGCTTTCTTT
>TRBD1|NA|TRBV6-1|TRBJ2-2
CASSIGQGGTGELFF
TGTGCCAGCAGTATCGGACAGGGCGGCACCGGGGAGCTGTTTTTT
>NA|NA|TRBV28|TRBJ2-7
CASRSGQAPNREYF
TGTGCCAGCAGATCAGGTCAGGCCCCCAATCGGGAGTACTTC
>NA|NA|TRBV2|TRBJ2-2
CASSEYLRPPQSDTGELFF
TGTGCCAGCAGTGAATATTTGCGGCCTCCTCAAAGCGACACCGGGGAGCTGTTTTTT
>TRBD2|NA|TRBV18|TRBJ2-7
CASSPRRELPYEQYF
TGTGCCAGCTCACCACGGCGGGAGCTTCCCTACGAGCAGTACTTC
>NA|once|TRBV28|TRBJ1-1
CASSLMAGVNTEAFF
TGTGCCAGCAGTTTAATGGCCGGGGTGAACACTGAAGCTTTCTTT
>TRBD2|NA|TRBV27|TRBJ2-1
CASSLFGTNYNEQFF
TGTGCCAGCAGTTTATTCGGGACTAATTACAATGAGCAGTTCTTC
>NA|NA|TRBV11-2|TRBJ1-1
CASSPVKRSTEAFF
TGTGCCAGCAGCCCGGTTAAGAGATCCACTGAAGCTTTCTTT
>NA|few|TRBV5-4|TRBJ2-7
CASSLDFYEQYF
TGTGCCAGCAGCTTGGACTTCTACGAGCAGTACTTC
>NA|many|TRBV6-4|TRBJ1-2
CASSDRGGYTF
TGTGCCAGCAGTGACCGGGGGGGCTACACCTTC
>NA|NA|TRBV21-1|TRBJ2-1
CASSKAHNEQFF
TGTGCCAGCAGCAAAGCGCACAATGAGCAGTTCTTC
>TRBD2|NA|TRBV28|TRBJ2-7
CASSLGREPYEQYF
TGTGCCAGCAGTTTAGGGCGGGAGCCCTACGAGCAGTACTTC
>NA|NA|TRBV4-1|TRBJ1-1
CASSQDRAGVGTEAFF
TGCGCCAGCAGCCAAGATAGAGCGGGGGTTGGCACTGAAGCTTTCTTT
>NA|once|TRBV6-5|TRBJ1-5
CASSYGSNQPQHF
TGTGCCAGCAGTTATGGCAGCAATCAGCCCCAGCATTTT
>NA|NA|TRBV20-1|TRBJ2-7
CSAEAPWKYF
TGCAGTGCCGAAGCGCCCTGGAAGTACTTC
>TRBD2|NA|TRBV18|TRBJ2-1
CASSPLGLASHEQFF
TGTGCCAGCTCACCACTCGGACTAGCATCCCATGAGCAGTTCTTC
>TRBD2|many|TRBV6-1|TRBJ2-1
CASSAQGGSYNEQFF
TGTGCCAGCAGTGCCCAGGGAGGGTCCTACAATGAGCAGTTCTTC
>TRBD2|NA|TRBV4-1|TRBJ2-7
CASSQTLAGDYEQYF
TGCGCCAGCAGCCAAACACTAGCGGGGGACTACGAGCAGTACTTC
>NA|NA|TRBV25-1|TRBJ1-6
CASVGGGYNSPLHF
TGTGCCAGCGTAGGAGGAGGGTATAATTCACCCCTCCACTTT
>NA|NA|TRBV7-2|TRBJ2-7
CASSLAEDYEQYF
TGTGCCAGCAGCTTAGCGGAAGACTACGAGCAGTACTTC
>NA|large|TRBV19|TRBJ1-5
CASHSKENQPQHF
TGTGCCAGCCACAGCAAGGAAAATCAGCCCCAGCATTTT
>NA|once|TRBV19|TRBJ2-3
CASSDADTQYF
TGTGCCAGTAGCGATGCAGATACGCAGTATTTT
>TRBD2|NA|TRBV7-9|TRBJ2-7
CASSSPVRGSPYEQYF
TGTGCCAGCAGCTCCCCAGTTCGCGGGAGTCCCTACGAGCAGTACTTC
>NA|NA|TRBV6-1|TRBJ2-6
CASSELPGANVLTF
TGTGCCAGCAGTGAACTCCCTGGGGCCAACGTCCTGACTTTC
>NA|NA|TRBV19|TRBJ1-1
CASSIGGPTEAFF
TGTGCCAGTAGTATAGGAGGTCCCACTGAAGCTTTCTTT
>TRBD1|NA|TRBV6-1|TRBJ2-1
CASSEEEGQGNNEQFF
TGTGCCAGCAGTGAAGAAGAGGGACAGGGGAACAATGAGCAGTTCTTC
>NA|once|TRBV4-2|TRBJ1-1
CASSLDRGRVAFF
TGTGCCAGCAGCTTGGATCGGGGAAGGGTAGCTTTCTTT
>NA|NA|TRBV29-1|TRBJ2-1
CSADAGVLAYNEQFF
TGCAGCGCCGACGCAGGGGTCCTCGCCTACAATGAGCAGTTCTTC
>TRBD1|NA|TRBV9|TRBJ1-2
CASSVNRGRGYGYTF
TGTGCCAGCAGCGTGAACAGGGGACGGGGCTATGGCTACACCTTC
>TRBD2|NA|TRBV6-1|TRBJ2-1
CASSEGPGLASIGFF
TGTGCCAGCAGTGAAGGTCCAGGACTAGCATCCATTGGGTTCTTC
>NA|once|TRBV14|TRBJ2-1
CASSQVLSWNEQFF
TGTGCCAGCAGCCAAGTGTTGAGCTGGAATGAGCAGTTCTTC
>NA|NA|TRBV10-3|TRBJ2-7
CAISESGPLGEQYF
TGTGCCATCAGTGAGTCGGGACCTCTGGGAGAGCAGTACTTC